These 17 T cell receptor beta chains came from one sample sequenced in a study of shared clonotypes between healthy human individuals (dated by TCRdb to about 2020). Library generation was performed with the immunoSEQ multiplex PCR assay. Imported from immuneACCESS, the table was reduced by TCRdb to in-frame sequences with V and J called. These copies leave out some clones; in studies compared against another copy, an unresolved V gene accounts for under half, and the cause of the remainder is not known. In this sample the table shows about 520,000 clones, 95% to 97% of which occur a single time. The ten largest clones take up about 0.064% of the sample. What was sequenced was naive CD4+ T cells sorted from blood. In the paper's terms, the cell subset or site label means: CD45RA+ positively selected. These receptors were collected from a woman younger than 45 in good health.

The CDR3 DNA is TGTGCCAGCAGGTCGGAGCTTAACACAGATACGCAGTATTTT. This gives the protein CASRSELNTDTQYF. This chain uses TRBV2 with TRBJ2-3; D is undetermined. The V gene's germline CDR1 is SNHLY and CDR2 FYNNEI. The CDR3 consists of 14 residues. The ends were cut back, 6 bases at V and 2 bases at J, with 12 bases in the middle.

V gene TRBV5-1 combines with J gene TRBJ2-3; D might be TRBD2 (6 bases). Trimming left V 1 base short and J 4 bases short, with 13 bases between. This CDR3 comprises 15 residues. Germline V gene sequence: CDR1 SGHRS, CDR2 YFSETQ. In DNA, the CDR3 is TGCGCCAGCAGCTTGTTAGGGACTCTATCAGATACGCAGTATTTT. It specifies CASSLLGTLSDTQYF.

The V call is TRBV15, the J call TRBJ1-4; D not resolved. V was shortened by 1 base and J by 5 bases, with 5 bases between the two germline ends. This CDR3 is built from 13 residues. The germline gives CDR1 LNHNV, CDR2 YYDKDF (reference sequence). In DNA, the CDR3 is TGTGCCACCAGCAGAGCCTCGAATGAAAAACTGTTTTTT. It yields the protein CATSRASNEKLFF.

The V and J genes are TRBV7-3 and TRBJ2-7, with 8 bases matching TRBD2. Germline V gives CDR1 SGHTA, CDR2 FQGTGA. With V trimmed by 5 bases and J by 3 bases, 9 bases remained unmatched. This CDR3 is built from 15 residues. CDR3 amino acids: CASSPFRTSFYEQYF. The CDR3 nucleotides read TGTGCCAGCAGCCCCTTCCGGACTAGCTTCTACGAGCAGTACTTC.

The chain couples TRBV7-9 to TRBJ1-6; 7 bases match TRBD1. Germline CDR1 SEHNR, CDR2 FQNEAQ (reference sequence). The CDR3 spans 14 residues. After removal of 5 bases from V and 7 bases from J, the junction contained 5 bases not matched to a gene. The CDR3 DNA reads as TGTGCCAGCAGCCTTGGGACAGCAAATTCACCCCTCCACTTT. It yields the protein CASSLGTANSPLHF.

V and J are TRBV15 and TRBJ2-4, with D perhaps being TRBD1 or TRBD2 (5 bases each). In germline, CDR1 is LNHNV, CDR2 YYDKDF (reference sequence). Trimming took 2 bases from V and 2 from J, leaving 16 bases between them. The CDR3 loop spans 17 amino acids. The CDR3 nucleotides read TGTGCCACCAGCAGAAAGCCGGGGCAGTGGTCCAAAAACATTCAGTACTTC. Protein product: CATSRKPGQWSKNIQYF.

This clone appeared once. The chain couples TRBV5-1 to TRBJ1-1, with D tentatively TRBD1 (5 bases). Between the trimmed V and J ends, which lost 4 bases and 5 bases, there was a span of 18 bases. Germline CDR1 is SGHRS and CDR2 is YFSETQ. The CDR3 consists of 15 residues. The CDR3 nucleotides read TGCGCCAGCAGCGGTGGGGGTCTTCTATCTACTGAAGCTTTCTTT. It specifies CASSGGGLLSTEAFF.

This chain uses TRBV6-5 with TRBJ2-7; 7 bases agree with TRBD1. Germline CDR1 and CDR2: MNHEY and SVGAGI. Trimming at V came to 5 bases and at J to 3 bases, leaving 7 bases not matched to a gene. CDR3 size: 14 residues. The CDR3 DNA reads TGTGCCAGCAGTCCGACAGGGATGGGCTACGAGCAGTACTTC. It encodes CASSPTGMGYEQYF.

The chain uses TRBV7-9 and TRBJ2-2; D might be TRBD1 (5 bases). V was cut by 0 bases and J by 3 bases, with 11 bases left in between. CDR1 and CDR2 (germline): SEHNR, FQNEAQ (reference sequence). This CDR3 has 16 amino acids. The CDR3 nucleotides read TGTGCCAGCAGCTTAGCGGGAAGGGGCGACACCGGGGAGCTGTTTTTT. Protein sequence: CASSLAGRGDTGELFF.

The chain has TRBV2 and TRBJ2-5; no reliable D call. The last part of the DNA fits TRBJ2-7 better; the J call may be wrong. The CDR3 runs to 11 residues. Germline CDR1 and CDR2: SNHLY and FYNNEI. CDR3 loop: CASSGIYEQYF. Here the CDR3 DNA reads TGTGCCAGCAGTGGGATCTACGAGCAGTACTTC.

V and J are TRBV11-1 and TRBJ2-1; D is unresolved. V was trimmed by 5 bases and J by 3 bases, leaving 17 bases between them. Germline CDR1 is SGHAT and CDR2 is FQDESV (reference sequence). The CDR3 spans 16 residues. CDR3 sequence: CASSEDIDMGYNEQFF. The CDR3 DNA reads TGTGCCAGCAGCGAAGACATTGACATGGGCTACAATGAGCAGTTCTTC.

V gene TRBV5-6 combines with J gene TRBJ2-1, with D unresolved. CDR1 is SGHDT and CDR2 is YYEEEE in the germline V gene. V was clipped by 4 bases and J by 6 bases, with 11 bases between them. This CDR3 spans 13 amino acids. The CDR3: CASSPNWGNEQFF. The CDR3 DNA sequence: TGTGCCAGCAGCCCGAACTGGGGCAATGAGCAGTTCTTC.

The chain couples TRBV28 to TRBJ2-3, with D perhaps TRBD2 (6 bases). The germline V gene has CDR1 MDHEN and CDR2 SYDVKM. The CDR3 loop spans 15 amino acids. V was trimmed by 4 bases and J by 3 bases, leaving 14 bases between them. In DNA, the CDR3 is TGTGCCAGCAGTTCCCCTGGGGGAGGAACAGATACGCAGTATTTT. This translates into CASSSPGGGTDTQYF. The full variable domain, completed using reference TRBV28 and TRBJ2-3, is DVKVTQSSRYLVKRTGEKVFLECVQDMDHENMFWYRQDPGLGLRLIYFSYDVKMKEKGDIPEGYSVSREKKERFSLILESASTNQTSMYLCASSSPGGGTDTQYFGPGTRLTVL.

The rearrangement links TRBV5-1 to TRBJ2-3; 11 nucleotides agree with TRBD2. The V gene's germline CDR1 is SGHRS and CDR2 YFSETQ. This CDR3 is built from 16 residues. Trimming at V came to 4 bases and at J to 2 bases, leaving 6 bases not matched to a gene. The CDR3 DNA sequence: TGCGCCAGCAGCAAATTAGCGGGAGGGCCCACAGATACGCAGTATTTT. As protein: CASSKLAGGPTDTQYF.

The chain employs TRBV28 and TRBJ1-1; D is ambiguous. V lost 11 bases, J lost 1 base, and 14 bases lay in between. CDR3 size: 13 residues. Germline CDR1 is MDHEN and CDR2 is SYDVKM. The CDR3 region has the DNA TGTGCCGTCCACCGGGGTAAGAACACTGAAGCTTTCTTT. Translated, it gives CAVHRGKNTEAFF.

The chain carries TRBV6-5 and TRBJ2-5, with D perhaps TRBD1 (6 bases). The germline V gene has CDR1 MNHEY and CDR2 SVGAGI. V shed 9 bases and J shed 3 bases, with 11 bases lying between them. The CDR3 loop spans 12 amino acids. The CDR3 DNA is TGTGCCAGTCGGACAGAAAAAGAGACCCAGTACTTC. This codes for CASRTEKETQYF.

The V call is TRBV28, the J call TRBJ1-5, with TRBD1 matching 7 bases. Per germline, CDR1 MDHEN and CDR2 SYDVKM. CDR3 length: 17 residues. Trimming removed 7 bases from V and 2 bases from J; junction bases left unmatched: 14. The CDR3 region is CASIPRDSFWGNQPQHF. In DNA form, the CDR3 reads TGTGCCAGCATCCCCCGGGACAGCTTTTGGGGCAATCAGCCCCAGCATTTT.